One and the same sample provided the 7 T cell receptor beta chains below, sequenced in a study of beta chain features in type 1 diabetes. The antigens of these receptors remain unknown. The entirety of the isolated RNA underwent reverse transcription, so expressed TCRB transcripts were sequenced. Sequencing used immunoSEQ multiplex PCR; TCRdb keeps in-frame clones, though not all of them. The sample shows 310,000 or so clones, about 15% of them seen only once. Overall study findings and caveats: Shorter TCRB CDR3s, moderately but significantly so, marked every one of the four CD4+ subsets in Type 1 diabetes patients.

Sequencing was performed on naive CD4+ T cells from blood. The receptor source for this set is a man aged 18 to 35 with type 1 diabetes.

The V call is TRBV7-9, the J call TRBJ1-1, with D perhaps matching TRBD1 (5 bases). This CDR3 has 14 residues. Per germline, CDR1 SEHNR and CDR2 FQNEAQ (reference sequence). Trimming took off 2 bases at V and 4 bases at J, with 11 bases between the two ends. CDR3 loop: CASSLPGGGTEAFF. CDR3 in DNA: TGTGCCAGCAGCTTACCCGGGGGTGGCACTGAAGCTTTCTTT. Based on the CDR3 plus reference TRBV7-9 and TRBJ1-1, the full variable domain is DTGVSQNPRHKITKRGQNVTFRCDPISEHNRLYWYRQTLGQGPEFLTYFQNEAQLEKSRLLSDRFSAERPKGSFSTLEIQRTEQGDSAMYLCASSLPGGGTEAFFGQGTRLTVV.

This clone occurred a few times. The chain links TRBV29-1 to TRBJ2-3, with 16 positions matching TRBD2. Germline trimming cut 6 bases from V and 5 bases from J; bases unmatched to any gene: 5. The CDR3 is 15 residues long. Germline-derived CDR1 and CDR2 are SQVTM and ANQGSEA. CDR3 sequence: CSVGLAGGPGDTQYF. The CDR3 DNA reads TGCAGCGTGGGACTAGCGGGGGGGCCTGGAGATACGCAGTATTTT.

This chain uses TRBV19 with TRBJ2-7, with 12 bases identical to TRBD1. CDR3 length: 16 amino acids. The trim removed 5 bases at V and 1 base at J, leaving 6 bases unmatched. The V gene's germline CDR1 is LNHDA and CDR2 SQIVND (reference sequence). The CDR3 here is CASSSRDRGLSYEQYF. The CDR3 DNA reads as TGTGCCAGTAGTTCCCGGGACAGGGGGCTATCCTACGAGCAGTACTTC.

This clone was counted between two and nine times. The rearrangement joins TRBV15 to TRBJ1-4; TRBD1 is a possible D gene (6 bases). Germline CDR1 is LNHNV and CDR2 is YYDKDF (reference sequence). Trimming left V 1 base short and J 3 bases short, with 9 bases between. The CDR3 consists of 15 residues. The CDR3, as DNA: TGTGCCACCAGCAGAGTGGGGGGGCCTAATGAAAAACTGTTTTTT. It translates to CATSRVGGPNEKLFF.

This clone was observed a few times. V and J are TRBV28 and TRBJ2-1, with 9 positions matching TRBD1. Germline V gene data show CDR1 as MDHEN and CDR2 as SYDVKM. The length of the CDR3 is 15 residues. After removal of 5 bases from V and 4 bases from J, the junction contained 6 bases not matched to a gene. The DNA for the CDR3 is TGTGCCAGCAGTAATCGACAGGGGGTTTACAATGAGCAGTTCTTC. Its protein product is CASSNRQGVYNEQFF.

The chain combines TRBV7-9 with TRBJ1-2, with D possibly being TRBD1 (6 bases). Germline V lookup: CDR1 SEHNR, CDR2 FQNEAQ (reference sequence). The CDR3 runs to 14 residues. V gave up 3 bases and J gave up 6 bases, with 14 bases separating them. The CDR3 sequence is CASSLKYRVDGYTF. The CDR3 DNA reads TGTGCCAGCAGCTTGAAGTACAGGGTGGATGGCTACACCTTC. Combining the CDR3 with reference TRBV7-9 and TRBJ1-2 gives the whole variable domain DTGVSQNPRHKITKRGQNVTFRCDPISEHNRLYWYRQTLGQGPEFLTYFQNEAQLEKSRLLSDRFSAERPKGSFSTLEIQRTEQGDSAMYLCASSLKYRVDGYTFGSGTRLTVV.

V and J are TRBV20-1 and TRBJ2-3; D might be TRBD2 (6 bases). V shed 7 bases and J shed 5 bases, with 10 bases lying between them. Germline CDR1 and CDR2: DFQATT and SNEGSKA (reference sequence). The CDR3 runs to 11 residues. The CDR3 coding sequence is TGCAGTGGGGTCGGGAGAGATACGCAGTATTTT. Protein: CSGVGRDTQYF.